The clone carrying this TCR beta chain was counted once. The target antigen is unknown. This entry belongs to a study of shared clonotypes between healthy human individuals. Study-level results: Sorted-subset samples were not fully sequenced, rarefaction indicated.

Assay used: immunoSEQ multiplex PCR; TCRdb lists only in-frame clones, some missing. The table shows roughly 2 million clones, with approximately 94% occurring only once. The CDR3 loop spans 15 amino acids. From germline, CDR1 is LGHNA and CDR2 YSLEER. The ends lost 0 bases at V and 2 bases at J; junction bases unmatched: 4. It was CD45RO-negative cells, positively selected for CCR7, that made up naive CD8 cells, with terminally differentiated effector memory CD45RA+ cells excluded. Specimen: naive CD8+ T cells sorted from blood. This receptor was obtained from a man younger than 30 in good health. V is TRBV4-3 and J is TRBJ2-7; 7 bases agree with TRBD2. The CDR3 here is CASSQDMGGAYEQYF. The CDR3 bases are TGCGCCAGCAGCCAAGATATGGGGGGGGCCTACGAGCAGTACTTC.